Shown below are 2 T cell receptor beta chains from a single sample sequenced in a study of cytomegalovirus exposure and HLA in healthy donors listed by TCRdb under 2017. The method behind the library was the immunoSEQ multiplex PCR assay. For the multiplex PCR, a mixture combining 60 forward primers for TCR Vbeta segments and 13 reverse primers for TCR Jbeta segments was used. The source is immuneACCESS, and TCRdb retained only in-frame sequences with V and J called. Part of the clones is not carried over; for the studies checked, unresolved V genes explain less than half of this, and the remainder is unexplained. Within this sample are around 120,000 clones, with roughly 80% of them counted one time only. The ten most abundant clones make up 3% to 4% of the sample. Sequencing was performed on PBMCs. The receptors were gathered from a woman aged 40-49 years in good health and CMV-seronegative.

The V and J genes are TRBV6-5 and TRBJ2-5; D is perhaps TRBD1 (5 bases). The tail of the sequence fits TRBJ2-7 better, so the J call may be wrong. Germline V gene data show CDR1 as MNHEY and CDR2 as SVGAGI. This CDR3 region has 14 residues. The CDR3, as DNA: TGTGCCAGCAGTTATTCCAGGGAAGGGTACGAGCAGTACTTC. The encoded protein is CASSYSREGYEQYF.

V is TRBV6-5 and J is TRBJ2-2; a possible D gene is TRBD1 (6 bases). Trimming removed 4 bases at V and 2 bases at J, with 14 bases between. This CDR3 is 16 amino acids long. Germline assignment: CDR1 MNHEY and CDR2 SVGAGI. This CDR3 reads CASSSQGKLNTGELFF. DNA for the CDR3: TGTGCCAGCAGTTCACAGGGCAAGCTTAACACCGGGGAGCTGTTTTTT.